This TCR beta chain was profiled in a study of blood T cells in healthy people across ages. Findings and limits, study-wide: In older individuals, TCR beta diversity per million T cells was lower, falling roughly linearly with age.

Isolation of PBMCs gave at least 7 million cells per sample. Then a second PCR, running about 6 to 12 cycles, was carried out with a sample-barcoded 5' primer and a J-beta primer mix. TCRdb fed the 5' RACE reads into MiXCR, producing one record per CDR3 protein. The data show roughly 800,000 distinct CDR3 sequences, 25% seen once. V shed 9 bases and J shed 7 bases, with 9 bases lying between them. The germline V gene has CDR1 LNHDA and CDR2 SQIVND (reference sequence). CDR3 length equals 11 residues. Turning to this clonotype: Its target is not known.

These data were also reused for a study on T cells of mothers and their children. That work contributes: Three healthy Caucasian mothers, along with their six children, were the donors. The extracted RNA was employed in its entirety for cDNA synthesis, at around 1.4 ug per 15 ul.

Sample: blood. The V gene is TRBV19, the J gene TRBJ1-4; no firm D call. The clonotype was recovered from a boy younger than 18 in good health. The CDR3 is CASWGVEKLFF. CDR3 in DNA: TGTGCCAGCTGGGGTGTTGAAAAACTGTTTTTT.